Listed here are 27 T cell receptor beta chains from one sample, sequenced in a study of patients and donors after allogeneic stem cell transplantation. MiXCR was run by TCRdb on the RT-PCR reads, yielding one entry per CDR3 protein. The table shows about a million distinct CDR3 sequences, with approximately 18% occurring only once. The specimen was blood, either unsorted or a sorted T cell fraction (not recorded which). Receptor source: a human donor who was either an allogeneic HSCT recipient or a stem cell or donor lymphocyte infusion donor (not recorded which). It is not recorded whose cells these are; they may come from a transplant donor.

The chain links TRBV6-6 to TRBJ2-5; tentative D call: TRBD1 (5 bases). The V and J ends lost 7 bases and 7 bases respectively, with 10 bases between them. This CDR3 contains 11 residues. Per germline, CDR1 MNHNY and CDR2 SVGAGI (reference sequence). CDR3 residues: CASILRGTQYF. The CDR3 DNA reads TGTGCCAGCATCCTAAGGGGGACCCAGTACTTC.

This clonotype was seen a few times. For the CDR3, the DNA is TGTGCCAGCTCCCTCGATTTGGGCACTGAAGCTTTCTTT. Translated, it gives CASSLDLGTEAFF. The chain has TRBV7-6 and TRBJ1-1; D unclear. The germline gives CDR1 SGHVS, CDR2 FNYEAQ. The CDR3 has 13 residues. Trimming left V 8 bases short and J 4 bases short, with 14 bases between.

This chain uses TRBV12-3 or TRBV12-4 with TRBJ2-5; TRBD1 aligns across 10 bases. This CDR3 spans 16 amino acids. V lost 2 bases to trimming and J lost 4 bases; unmatched junction nucleotides: 7. The CDR3 reads CASSLSRGQGTETQYF. The CDR3 coding sequence is TGTGCCAGCAGTTTATCGAGGGGACAGGGGACAGAGACCCAGTACTTC.

This clonotype occurred a few times. The V gene is TRBV20-1, the J gene TRBJ1-1; D is perhaps TRBD1 (5 bases). V lost 2 bases to trimming and J lost 1 base, with 14 bases between them. This CDR3 is 15 amino acids long. In germline, CDR1 is DFQATT, CDR2 SNEGSKA (reference sequence). The DNA of the CDR3 is TGCAGTGCTAGAAGAACCGGGACCGCGAACACTGAAGCTTTCTTT. It translates to CSARRTGTANTEAFF.

This clonotype was seen more than once but under ten times. The chain has TRBV19 and TRBJ2-3, with 14 bases matching TRBD2. The CDR3 covers 17 residues. The junction had 7 bases not matched to a gene; V was cut back by 3 bases and J by 5 bases. Germline V gives CDR1 LNHDA, CDR2 SQIVND (reference sequence). CDR3 nucleotide sequence: TGTGCCAGTAGTATTCGACTAGCGGGAGGGCAAGGAGATACGCAGTATTTT. Encoded protein: CASSIRLAGGQGDTQYF.

V gene TRBV7-9 combines with J gene TRBJ2-5; the D is unclear. Germline CDR1 and CDR2: SEHNR and FQNEAQ (reference sequence). V lost 2 bases, J lost 5 bases, and 12 bases lay in between. There are 14 residues in the CDR3. The CDR3 bases are TGTGCCAGCAGCTTACGGACGGCTGGGGAGACCCAGTACTTC. Its protein is CASSLRTAGETQYF.

This clonotype occurred a few times. J is TRBJ2-3 and V is TRBV24-1, with TRBD2 matching over 11 bases. V shed 3 bases and J 4 bases; nucleotides not matched to a gene: 5. Germline CDR1 is KGHDR and CDR2 is SFDVKD. The CDR3 is 16 residues long. This chain's CDR3 is CATSDPLAGVADTQYF. CDR3 bases: TGTGCCACCAGTGATCCACTAGCGGGAGTGGCAGATACGCAGTATTTT.

The rearrangement joins TRBV5-1 to TRBJ2-1, with TRBD2 as a possible D gene (6 bases). V was shortened by 0 bases and J by 6 bases, with 22 bases between the two germline ends. Germline V gene lookup returns CDR1 SGHRS and CDR2 YFSETQ. The CDR3 has 18 amino acids. Written as DNA, the CDR3 is TGCGCCAGCAGCTTGGCCCCTCTAGCGTGGAGGTCTATCAATGAGCAGTTCTTC. It yields the protein CASSLAPLAWRSINEQFF.

The sample holds a few counts of this clonotype. The CDR3 sequence: CSARDDSLLSYEQYF. The DNA of the CDR3 is TGCAGTGCTAGGGATGACAGTTTACTTTCCTACGAGCAGTACTTC. V gene TRBV20-1 combines with J gene TRBJ2-7, with a possible D match to TRBD1 (5 bases). The CDR3 runs 15 residues. With 3 bases removed from V and 1 base from J, the gap between germline ends came to 16 bases. Germline loops: CDR1 DFQATT, CDR2 SNEGSKA (reference sequence).

This clonotype occurred a few times. This sequence joins TRBV3-1 and TRBJ1-3, with no clear D. Germline V gene sequence: CDR1 LGHDT, CDR2 YNNKEL (reference sequence). This CDR3 spans 14 amino acids. V was cut by 4 bases and J by 4 bases, with 11 bases left in between. CDR3 sequence: CASSPNIRGNTIYF. As DNA, the CDR3 is TGTGCCAGCAGCCCGAATATTAGGGGAAACACCATATATTTT.

This chain uses TRBV30 with TRBJ2-3; unclear D gene. V lost 2 bases to trimming and J lost 0 bases, with 12 bases between them. The CDR3 spans 15 residues. The germline gives CDR1 GTSNPN, CDR2 SVGIG (reference sequence). Here the CDR3 DNA reads TGTGCCTGGAGTAGGTCGGAGCCAAGCACAGATACGCAGTATTTT. Its protein product is CAWSRSEPSTDTQYF.

The genes are TRBV29-1 and TRBJ1-1; D ambiguous. Germline V lookup: CDR1 SQVTM, CDR2 ANQGSEA. V lost 5 bases to trimming and J lost 6 bases, with 13 bases between them. There are 12 residues in the CDR3. This CDR3 is CSVHEGSSEAFF. The CDR3, as DNA: TGCAGCGTTCACGAGGGATCCTCTGAAGCTTTCTTT.

The CDR3 sequence: CASSRQIAPIATNEKLFF. For the CDR3, the DNA is TGTGCCAGCAGTCGACAGATTGCTCCAATCGCAACTAATGAAAAACTGTTTTTT. The chain recombines TRBV27 with TRBJ1-4, with a possible D match to TRBD1 (5 bases). The CDR3 is 18 amino acids. V gave up 5 bases and J gave up 0 bases, with 19 bases separating them. Per the germline V gene, CDR1 is MNHEY and CDR2 is SMNVEV (reference sequence).

This clonotype was found a few times. This sequence joins TRBV12-3 or TRBV12-4 and TRBJ1-2; weak D call: TRBD1 (5 bases). This CDR3 region has 12 residues. Deletions cut 3 bases from V and 8 bases from J, with 10 bases between. The DNA for the CDR3 is TGTGCCAGCAGTTTGCCAGGGCGAGGCTACACCTTC. This encodes CASSLPGRGYTF.

V usage is TRBV20-1 and J usage is TRBJ1-1, with TRBD1 as a possible D gene (6 bases). The V gene's germline CDR1 is DFQATT and CDR2 SNEGSKA (reference sequence). This CDR3 has 12 amino acids. Trimming took 4 bases from V and 7 from J, leaving 13 bases between them. The CDR3 sequence: CSAITGYGEAFF. CDR3 DNA: TGCAGTGCTATTACAGGGTATGGTGAAGCTTTCTTT.

This clonotype was detected a few times. The genes are TRBV5-1 and TRBJ2-3, with D tentatively TRBD2 (6 bases). Germline lookup yields CDR1 SGHRS and CDR2 YFSETQ. V lost 4 bases to trimming and J lost 0 bases, with 12 bases between them. CDR3 length: 15 residues. DNA of the CDR3: TGCGCCAGCAGCCGGTTCGGGAGAAGCACAGATACGCAGTATTTT. Translated, it gives CASSRFGRSTDTQYF.

The chain links TRBV3-1 to TRBJ1-5; D may be TRBD1 (6 bases). CDR3 length: 17 amino acids. With 1 base removed from V and 0 bases from J, the gap between germline ends came to 13 bases. Germline assignment: CDR1 LGHDT and CDR2 YNNKEL (reference sequence). The CDR3 spells CASSQGTAIPSNQPQHF. CDR3 nucleotide sequence: TGTGCCAGCAGCCAAGGGACAGCTATCCCTAGCAATCAGCCCCAGCATTTT.

In its sample, this clonotype was seen a few times. CDR3 bases: TGTGCCAGCAGCCCAAGCAGGGGAACCACCTACGAGCAGTACTTC. This translates into CASSPSRGTTYEQYF. The rearrangement links TRBV5-4 to TRBJ2-7; the D gene is possibly TRBD1 (6 bases). The CDR3 has 15 amino acids. Trimming shortened V by 4 bases and J by 2 bases, and 16 bases separated the two germline ends. From germline, CDR1 is SGHNT and CDR2 YYREEE (reference sequence).

The rearrangement joins TRBV27 to TRBJ1-6, with 7 bases fitting TRBD1. There are 17 residues in the CDR3. Germline CDR1 reads MNHEY; CDR2 reads SMNVEV (reference sequence). V shed 5 bases and J 4 bases; nucleotides not matched to a gene: 11. Here the CDR3 reads CASSPSLPGQYNSPLHF. The CDR3 nucleotides are TGTGCCAGCAGTCCATCGTTGCCGGGACAGTATAATTCACCCCTCCACTTT.

Only a few counts were recorded for this clonotype. V is TRBV29-1 and J is TRBJ2-3; possible D gene TRBD1, 6 bases. Trimming removed 4 bases from V and 5 bases from J, with 13 bases in between. Germline-derived CDR1 and CDR2 are SQVTM and ANQGSEA. This CDR3 is built from 13 residues. In DNA, the CDR3 is TGCAGCGTTGCCCCGACAGGCAGAGATACGCAGTATTTT. Protein product: CSVAPTGRDTQYF.

This clonotype showed up just a few times. The chain recombines TRBV12-3 or TRBV12-4 with TRBJ2-5; D possibly matches TRBD1 or TRBD2 (5 bases each). The CDR3 runs 14 residues. V was cut by 5 bases and J by 0 bases, with 10 bases left in between. As DNA, the CDR3 is TGTGCCAGCAGTGGGGGATCCTACCAAGAGACCCAGTACTTC. This translates into CASSGGSYQETQYF.

There are a few counts of this clonotype. The chain recombines TRBV27 with TRBJ1-5, with a possible D match to TRBD1 (6 bases). V was shortened by 5 bases and J by 2 bases, with 16 bases between the two germline ends. Germline V lookup: CDR1 MNHEY, CDR2 SMNVEV (reference sequence). This CDR3 has 16 amino acids. The CDR3 sequence is CASSPRGGLGNQPQHF. CDR3 nucleotides: TGTGCCAGCAGTCCTAGGGGGGGGCTCGGCAATCAGCCCCAGCATTTT.

The chain joins TRBV12-3 or TRBV12-4 to TRBJ1-2; TRBD1 is a possible D gene (5 bases). The CDR3 is 13 residues long. The germline V and J ends were trimmed by 3 bases and 8 bases, with 13 bases remaining between them. The chain's CDR3 is CASSFEGHGGYTF. In DNA, the CDR3 is TGTGCCAGCAGTTTTGAGGGGCATGGAGGCTACACCTTC.

This clonotype was detected a few times. The rearrangement joins TRBV7-2 to TRBJ2-3; the D is unclear. V was pared by 1 base and J by 2 bases, with 10 bases between. Germline V gene sequence: CDR1 SGHTA, CDR2 FQGNSA. This CDR3 comprises 15 residues. The CDR3 loop reads CASSLGWVLTDTQYF. The CDR3 coding sequence is TGTGCCAGCAGCTTAGGTTGGGTCCTCACAGATACGCAGTATTTT.

This clonotype was seen more than once but under ten times. The rearrangement uses TRBV27 and TRBJ1-1; 7 bases align to TRBD1. The germline gives CDR1 MNHEY, CDR2 SMNVEV (reference sequence). Germline trimming cut 3 bases from V and 9 bases from J; bases unmatched to any gene: 4. CDR3 length: 12 residues. The DNA for the CDR3 is TGTGCCAGCAGTTTCCTACAGGGGCAAGCTTTCTTT. This codes for CASSFLQGQAFF.

There are a few counts of this clonotype. The chain couples TRBV12-3 or TRBV12-4 to TRBJ1-1; a weak D match, TRBD1 (5 bases). V shed 7 bases and J shed 5 bases, with 17 bases lying between them. This CDR3 region has 14 residues. For the CDR3, the DNA is TGTGCCAGCACTCGCGGGGGGATTCGGACTGAAGCTTTCTTT. This translates into CASTRGGIRTEAFF.

The chain uses TRBV12-3 or TRBV12-4 and TRBJ1-2; TRBD1 agrees at 9 bases. The CDR3 is 13 residues long. With V trimmed by 6 bases and J by 8 bases, 7 bases remained unmatched. The CDR3 coding sequence is TGTGCCAGCAGCCATGGGACAGGGCGAGGCTACACCTTC. Translating it yields CASSHGTGRGYTF.